A selection of T cell receptor beta chains follows, all from one sample in a study of identifying expanded T cells in peripheral blood. Sequencing was performed with immunoSEQ multiplex PCR; in TCRdb, only in-frame clones are kept and a portion is missing. The table lists 81,000 or so clones, roughly 84% of them singletons. The sequenced material came from blood. These TCRs come from a person aged 18 to 70 in good health. Both conserved end residues are part of each CDR3. The order of the fields is V gene, D gene, J gene, CDR3 length, clone size, CDR3 DNA, CDR3 protein. The D gene is left open where the match is weak. A clone size is listed for some rows: how often the clone was seen (once, few, many), or a class if it is expanded.

V: TRBV4-3; D: -; J: TRBJ2-1; length: 14; size: few; DNA: TGCGCCAGCAGCCAAGATCCCAGGGGAAATGAGCAGTTCTTC; CDR3: CASSQDPRGNEQFF
V: TRBV2; D: TRBD1; J: TRBJ2-6; length: 18; size: -; DNA: TGTGCCAGCAGCCCCCCGGGACAGGGAACGCAGGGGGCCAACGTCCTGACTTTC; CDR3: CASSPPGQGTQGANVLTF
V: TRBV4-1; D: -; J: TRBJ2-5; length: 15; size: few; DNA: TGCGCCAGCAGCCAAGGAGTCTCAGGTGGGGAGACCCAGTACTTC; CDR3: CASSQGVSGGETQYF
V: TRBV7-9; D: -; J: TRBJ2-1; length: 14; size: -; DNA: TGTGCCAGCAGCTTATCGGGACCTTACAATGAGCAGTTCTTC; CDR3: CASSLSGPYNEQFF
V: TRBV4-2; D: TRBD2; J: TRBJ2-5; length: 14; size: -; DNA: TGTGCCAGCAGCCAGGGACTAGCTTCGGAGACCCAGTACTTC; CDR3: CASSQGLASETQYF
V: TRBV28; D: -; J: TRBJ2-3; length: 14; size: -; DNA: TGTGCCAGCAGCGAATATAGTGGGGTAGATACGCAGTATTTT; CDR3: CASSEYSGVDTQYF
V: TRBV9; D: -; J: TRBJ2-7; length: 15; size: -; DNA: TGTGCCAGCAGCGTAGAACCCCAGGGTGCCTACGAGCAGTACTTC; CDR3: CASSVEPQGAYEQYF
V: TRBV13; D: TRBD2; J: TRBJ2-3; length: 16; size: -; DNA: TGTGCCAGCAGCTCCGGACTAGCGGGAGGCACAGATACGCAGTATTTT; CDR3: CASSSGLAGGTDTQYF
V: TRBV23-1; D: -; J: TRBJ1-2; length: 14; size: -; DNA: TGCGCCAGCAGTCACCGGACAAAATCGAATGGCTACACCTTC; CDR3: CASSHRTKSNGYTF
V: TRBV28; D: -; J: TRBJ2-7; length: 14; size: once; DNA: TGTGCCAGCAGCCCCCCCGAACGGTTCTACGAGCAGTACTTC; CDR3: CASSPPERFYEQYF
V: TRBV28; D: -; J: TRBJ2-7; length: 11; size: once; DNA: TGTGCCAGCAGTCTCGACTACGAGCAGTACTTC; CDR3: CASSLDYEQYF
V: TRBV10-3; D: TRBD1; J: TRBJ2-7; length: 12; size: -; DNA: TGTGCCATCAGGGGCAGGGGGAACGAGCAGTACTTC; CDR3: CAIRGRGNEQYF
V: TRBV5-1; D: TRBD2; J: TRBJ2-5; length: 14; size: -; DNA: TGCGCCAGCAGCCCAGGGCGGGAGCAAGAGACCCAGTACTTC; CDR3: CASSPGREQETQYF
V: TRBV7-2; D: -; J: TRBJ1-1; length: 15; size: -; DNA: TGTGCCAGCAGCTTAGGGTTTGCGGTGGGCACTGAAGCTTTCTTT; CDR3: CASSLGFAVGTEAFF
V: TRBV9; D: -; J: TRBJ2-5; length: 15; size: -; DNA: TGTGCCAGCAGCGTAGTAGGGGGGTCTCAAGAGACCCAGTACTTC; CDR3: CASSVVGGSQETQYF
V: TRBV4-1; D: -; J: TRBJ1-2; length: 14; size: -; DNA: TGCGCCAGCAGCCAAGACCAGGTGGGGTATGGCTACACCTTC; CDR3: CASSQDQVGYGYTF
V: TRBV4-3; D: TRBD1; J: TRBJ2-2; length: 16; size: -; DNA: TGCGCCAGCAGCCAGGCCGGGACAGGGCAGGGCGGGGAGCTGTTTTTT; CDR3: CASSQAGTGQGGELFF
V: TRBV7-6; D: -; J: TRBJ1-3; length: 16; size: few; DNA: TGTGCCAGCAGCTCGCCTATAACAGGGTCTGGAAACACCATATATTTT; CDR3: CASSSPITGSGNTIYF
V: TRBV11-1; D: -; J: TRBJ1-2; length: 15; size: -; DNA: TGTGCCAGCAGCTTAGGTACACCCGCTAACTATGGCTACACCTTC; CDR3: CASSLGTPANYGYTF
V: TRBV15; D: -; J: TRBJ2-1; length: 16; size: -; DNA: TGTGCCACCAGCAGAGATAGAGACAAGTCCTACAATGAGCAGTTCTTC; CDR3: CATSRDRDKSYNEQFF
V: TRBV7-8; D: -; J: TRBJ2-1; length: 14; size: -; DNA: TGTGCCAGCAGCTCTAGCGCGCCTTACAATGAGCAGTTCTTC; CDR3: CASSSSAPYNEQFF
V: TRBV18; D: -; J: TRBJ2-3; length: 13; size: once; DNA: TGTGCCAGCTCCCGGGACAGCACAGATACGCAGTATTTT; CDR3: CASSRDSTDTQYF
V: TRBV19; D: -; J: TRBJ2-4; length: 13; size: once; DNA: TGTGCCAGTAGTGAAGGGGTTTTTGGCATTCAGTACTTC; CDR3: CASSEGVFGIQYF
V: TRBV7-2; D: TRBD2; J: TRBJ2-7; length: 15; size: -; DNA: TGTGCCAGCAGCTCCACCGGGACTAGCGCATACGAGCAGTACTTC; CDR3: CASSSTGTSAYEQYF
V: TRBV5-1; D: -; J: TRBJ1-4; length: 15; size: -; DNA: TGCGCCAGCAGCAGAACCGGGACAACCGGTGAAAAACTGTTTTTT; CDR3: CASSRTGTTGEKLFF
V: TRBV7-9; D: -; J: TRBJ1-5; length: 13; size: -; DNA: TGTGCCAGCAGCTTGAGTACGGATCAGCCCCAGCATTTT; CDR3: CASSLSTDQPQHF
V: TRBV28; D: -; J: TRBJ2-5; length: 14; size: -; DNA: TGTGCCAGTCCGTGGGGGAAAGGACAAGAGACCCAGTACTTC; CDR3: CASPWGKGQETQYF